This TCR beta chain was found in a study of blood T cell repertoires in COVID-19. Study-wide background: The study drew acute and convalescent COVID-19 samples from the United States, Italy and Spain. PBMCs, B-cell-depleted T cells, or T cells provided the cDNA or gDNA that made up the material.

Unmatched junction bases numbered 6, after V lost 10 bases and J lost 4 bases. Per the germline V gene, CDR1 is ENHRY and CDR2 is SYGVKD. This CDR3 spans 12 amino acids. The protocol was immunoSEQ multiplex PCR, while the TCRdb copy is restricted to in-frame clones and leaves out a portion. The data hold approximately 180,000 clones, with around 80% observed a single time. This chain joins TRBV10-3 and TRBJ1-1, with TRBD1 matching over 7 bases. The TCR was taken from a woman aged 50 to 60 who had recovered from COVID-19. Sequencing was performed on PBMCs or T cells enriched from blood (not recorded which). CDR3 loop: CATRDSRTEAFF. DNA for the CDR3: TGTGCCACCAGGGACAGTCGCACTGAAGCTTTCTTT.